These 13 T cell receptor beta chains came from one sample sequenced in a study of blood T cell repertoires in COVID-19. The method was immunoSEQ multiplex PCR; TCRdb's version includes in-frame clones alone and lacks a portion of them. The repertoire has roughly 250,000 clones, about 90% of them found once; the top ten carry roughly 3.7%. Sequencing was done on a sample of peripheral blood. These receptors all stem from a woman between 35 and 50 years old with acute or convalescent COVID-19.

On this clone itself: Other DNA sequences from this sample encode an identical CDR3 as well. The chain carries TRBV27 and TRBJ1-6; D is perhaps TRBD1 (5 bases). The V end was cut by 2 bases, the J end by 7 bases, with 9 bases between. CDR3 size: 14 residues. Germline CDR1 and CDR2: MNHEY and SMNVEV (reference sequence). CDR3 protein: CASSLRGLNSPLHF. The CDR3, as DNA: TGTGCCAGCAGTTTACGGGGACTCAATTCACCCCTCCACTTT.

This chain joins TRBV28 and TRBJ2-3, with 7 bases identical to TRBD1. With V trimmed by 2 bases and J by 4 bases, 6 bases remained unmatched. Germline CDR1 MDHEN, CDR2 SYDVKM. This CDR3 spans 15 amino acids. The CDR3 DNA reads TGTGCCAGCAGTTTAAGAGGGCAGGGGGCAGATACGCAGTATTTT. It specifies CASSLRGQGADTQYF. Full variable domain (outside the CDR3, taken from reference TRBV28 and TRBJ2-3): DVKVTQSSRYLVKRTGEKVFLECVQDMDHENMFWYRQDPGLGLRLIYFSYDVKMKEKGDIPEGYSVSREKKERFSLILESASTNQTSMYLCASSLRGQGADTQYFGPGTRLTVL.

V and J are TRBV5-1 and TRBJ1-3; TRBD1 is a possible D gene (6 bases). From germline, CDR1 is SGHRS and CDR2 YFSETQ. This CDR3 contains 16 residues. Trimming left V 0 bases short and J 7 bases short, with 17 bases between. The CDR3 is CASSLEPSGGANTIYF. The CDR3 DNA reads TGCGCCAGCAGCTTGGAACCTTCGGGGGGGGCGAACACCATATATTTT.

The chain employs TRBV5-6 and TRBJ2-1, with TRBD2 identical over 11 bases. Germline CDR1 SGHDT, CDR2 YYEEEE. J lost 7 bases, V lost 4 bases, and 7 bases had no gene match. The CDR3 consists of 15 residues. CDR3 in amino acids: CASSLPGLAANEQFF. In DNA, the CDR3 is TGTGCCAGCAGCCTCCCGGGACTAGCGGCTAATGAGCAGTTCTTC.

The chain uses TRBV10-3 and TRBJ1-2; D is unresolved. The germline gives CDR1 ENHRY, CDR2 SYGVKD. The germline V and J ends were trimmed by 0 bases and 8 bases, with 16 bases remaining between them. The CDR3 extends over 15 amino acids. CDR3 residues: CAISESGDSGWGYTF. The CDR3 region has the DNA TGTGCCATCAGTGAGTCCGGAGACTCCGGATGGGGCTACACCTTC.

The CDR3: CASRGTGLTGELFF. For the CDR3, the DNA is TGTGCCAGCCGGGGGACAGGGCTCACCGGGGAGCTGTTTTTT. This chain uses TRBV14 with TRBJ2-2; TRBD1 agrees at 9 bases. Trimming took 8 bases from V and 4 from J; bases not matched to a gene: 5. The CDR3 is 14 amino acids. The germline V gene encodes CDR1 SGHDN and CDR2 FVKESK.

V is TRBV5-1 and J is TRBJ1-2; D is unclear. The CDR3 extends over 14 amino acids. From germline, CDR1 is SGHRS and CDR2 YFSETQ. V was shortened by 0 bases and J by 2 bases, with 8 bases between the two germline ends. For the CDR3, the DNA is TGCGCCAGCAGCTTGGAAGCCAGGAACTATGGCTACACCTTC. Translated, it gives CASSLEARNYGYTF.

This clone was seen just once. The rearrangement uses TRBV18 and TRBJ2-5; D is possibly TRBD2 (6 bases). Per the germline V gene, CDR1 is KGHSH and CDR2 is LQKENI. The CDR3 totals 13 residues. V was pared by 3 bases and J by 4 bases, with 9 bases between. The CDR3 region is CASSPLGGETQYF. The DNA of the CDR3 is TGTGCCAGCTCACCTCTCGGGGGAGAGACCCAGTACTTC.

The chain has TRBV28 and TRBJ1-1, with D hard to call. The CDR3 is made up of 12 amino acids. Trimming left V 2 bases short and J 11 bases short, with 12 bases between. The germline V gene encodes CDR1 MDHEN and CDR2 SYDVKM. The CDR3 sequence is CASSLGRVRAFF. As DNA, the CDR3 is TGTGCCAGCAGTTTAGGCCGGGTTCGCGCTTTCTTT.

The chain carries TRBV10-1 and TRBJ1-2; weak D call: TRBD1 (5 bases). V was clipped by 8 bases and J by 2 bases, with 9 bases between them. Germline V CDR1 and CDR2: WNHNN, SYGVQD (reference sequence). This CDR3 is 12 amino acids long. Here the CDR3 reads CASYRINYGYTF. DNA of the CDR3: TGCGCCAGCTACAGGATCAACTATGGCTACACCTTC.

This clone was seen a single time. The chain employs TRBV6-1 and TRBJ1-3; D remains unclear. This CDR3 has 18 amino acids. Per germline, CDR1 MNHNS and CDR2 SASEGT. The germline V and J ends were trimmed by 0 bases and 0 bases, with 15 bases remaining between them. In DNA, the CDR3 is TGTGCCAGCAGTGAAGCGCCGGGTCCGTCGAGCTCTGGAAACACCATATATTTT. Amino acid sequence: CASSEAPGPSSSGNTIYF.

The J gene is TRBJ1-1, the V gene TRBV18; tentative D call: TRBD1 (6 bases). Germline V gene data show CDR1 as KGHSH and CDR2 as LQKENI. Trimming removed 7 bases at V and 4 bases at J, with 13 bases between. The CDR3 extends over 13 amino acids. The CDR3 loop reads CASLKGGTTEAFF. The DNA of the CDR3 is TGTGCCAGCTTAAAGGGGGGGACCACTGAAGCTTTCTTT.

This chain connects TRBV5-6 to TRBJ1-2, with D uncertain. The CDR3 extends over 13 amino acids. V lost 1 base to trimming and J lost 4 bases, with 8 bases between them. From germline, CDR1 is SGHDT and CDR2 YYEEEE. CDR3 region: CASSLFEGYGYTF. CDR3 nucleotides: TGTGCCAGCAGCTTGTTCGAGGGCTATGGCTACACCTTC.